One and the same sample provided the 11 T cell receptor beta chains below, sequenced in a study of blood T cell repertoires in COVID-19. Libraries were prepared by immunoSEQ multiplex PCR; TCRdb keeps only in-frame clonotypes and omits some of them. The sample carries some 38,000 clones, about 82% recorded once. Sequences were obtained from peripheral blood. These receptors came from a man aged 50 or older with active COVID-19.

This sequence joins TRBV7-9 and TRBJ1-1; D is unresolved. The length of the CDR3 is 12 residues. CDR1 SEHNR and CDR2 FQNEAQ come from the germline V gene (reference sequence). Trimming shortened V by 9 bases and J by 3 bases, and 11 bases separated the two germline ends. CDR3 in amino acids: CASQRGDTEAFF. The DNA of the CDR3 is TGTGCCAGTCAGAGAGGTGACACTGAAGCTTTCTTT.

This clone was found a few times. The CDR3 coding sequence is TGTGCCAGCAGCCCCCAACCGGGACTAGCGGGAGTTGAGCAGTTCTTC. Translating it yields CASSPQPGLAGVEQFF. The J gene is TRBJ2-1, the V gene TRBV9, with 14 bases identical to TRBD2. Germline values: CDR1 SGDLS, CDR2 YYNGEE. The CDR3 is made up of 16 amino acids. The V and J ends lost 4 bases and 9 bases, in that order; junction bases with no gene match: 9.

This clone has only a few counts. The chain links TRBV3-1 (or the pseudogene TRBV3-2) to TRBJ1-6; D ambiguous. The CDR3 consists of 13 residues. Germline CDR1 reads LGHDT; CDR2 reads YNNKEL (reference sequence). Between the trimmed V and J ends, which lost 4 bases and 8 bases, there was a span of 9 bases. CDR3: CASSRGLYSPLHF. In DNA, the CDR3 is TGTGCCAGCAGCCGAGGACTCTATTCACCCCTCCACTTT.

This chain joins TRBV7-2 and TRBJ2-7; D is uncertain. The V and J ends lost 0 bases and 2 bases respectively, with 5 bases between them. Looked up from germline, CDR1 is SGHTA and CDR2 is FQGNSA. The CDR3 is 13 residues long. CDR3 in DNA: TGTGCCAGCAGCTTAGCGTCGGCCTACGAGCAGTACTTC. It translates to CASSLASAYEQYF.

The chain couples TRBV15 to TRBJ1-3; D gene unclear. This CDR3 is 13 amino acids long. Germline V CDR1 and CDR2: LNHNV, YYDKDF (reference sequence). Deletions cut 3 bases from V and 6 bases from J, with 9 bases between. The CDR3 here is CATSRSYLNTIYF. Written as DNA, the CDR3 is TGTGCCACCAGCAGGTCGTATCTAAACACCATATATTTT.

The chain carries TRBV7-9 and TRBJ2-7; 7 bases agree with TRBD1. The CDR3 loop spans 14 amino acids. Germline trimming cut 5 bases from V and 3 bases from J; bases unmatched to any gene: 7. Germline V lookup: CDR1 SEHNR, CDR2 FQNEAQ (reference sequence). This CDR3 is CASSLGQAVYEQYF. CDR3 coding DNA: TGTGCCAGCAGCCTAGGACAGGCAGTCTACGAGCAGTACTTC.

The rearrangement links TRBV7-9 to TRBJ2-5; D might be TRBD1 (6 bases). V dropped 0 bases and J dropped 5 bases, with 10 bases sitting between them. CDR1 SEHNR and CDR2 FQNEAQ come from the germline V gene (reference sequence). The CDR3 sequence is 14 residues long. CDR3 region: CASSLAQGWETQYF. The CDR3 nucleotides read TGTGCCAGCAGCTTAGCGCAGGGGTGGGAGACCCAGTACTTC.

The rearrangement uses TRBV3-1 (or the pseudogene TRBV3-2) and TRBJ2-5, with TRBD2 as a possible D gene (7 bases). CDR1 is LGHDT and CDR2 is YNNKEL in the germline V gene (reference sequence). CDR3 length: 14 amino acids. The germline V and J ends were trimmed by 3 bases and 5 bases, with 13 bases remaining between them. CDR3 DNA sequence: TGTGCCAGCAGCCAGGGGGCGCGGGGGGAGACCCAGTACTTC. Translating it yields CASSQGARGETQYF.

This clone was counted once. One end of the junction fails to match germline, which may point to a read error. This chain joins TRBV14 and TRBJ1-6; a possible D gene is TRBD1 (5 bases). This CDR3 region has 13 residues. Looked up from germline, CDR1 is SGHDN and CDR2 is FVKESK. CDR3 sequence: CASSQERGIKVYF. The CDR3 coding sequence is TGTGCCAGCAGCCAAGAAAGGGGAATTAAGGTCTACTTT.

V usage is TRBV19 and J usage is TRBJ1-5; 7 bases are shared with TRBD1. This CDR3 contains 14 residues. The germline V gene has CDR1 LNHDA and CDR2 SQIVND (reference sequence). V lost 5 bases and J lost 6; bases outside the gene matches: 7. DNA for the CDR3: TGTGCCAGTAGTCCCACAGGGGATGGTCAGCCCCAGCATTTT. Protein product: CASSPTGDGQPQHF.

The chain combines TRBV10-3 with TRBJ2-7; TRBD1 is a possible D gene (8 bases). The CDR3 extends over 15 amino acids. V was clipped by 6 bases and J by 3 bases, with 18 bases between them. CDR1 ENHRY and CDR2 SYGVKD come from the germline V gene. The CDR3 region has the DNA TGTGCCATCAGCGCCGGACAGGGACTAATCTACGAGCAGTACTTC. The encoded protein is CAISAGQGLIYEQYF.